Listed below are T cell receptor beta chains from one sample, sequenced in a study of blood T cell repertoires in COVID-19. Assay used: immunoSEQ multiplex PCR; TCRdb lists only in-frame clones, some missing. The table has roughly 250,000 clones, 65% to 90% seen once. The sequenced sample consisted of peripheral blood. The receptors were gathered from a woman older than 75 with active or convalescent COVID-19. Each CDR3 is given with its conserved first and last residue. Fields, in order: V gene, D gene, clone size, J gene, CDR3 protein, CDR3 DNA. D genes are given only for firm matches. The listing skips clone size in some rows; elsewhere it reads once, few, many or a size class.

>TRBV7-2|-|-|TRBJ2-2
CASSLRSGDTGELFF
TGTGCCAGCAGCTTAAGGAGCGGCGACACCGGGGAGCTGTTTTTT
>TRBV2|TRBD1|few|TRBJ1-4
CASSNRGQSNEKLFF
TGTGCCAGCAGCAACAGGGGGCAATCTAATGAAAAACTGTTTTTT
>TRBV9|TRBD1|once|TRBJ2-2
CASSVGRGQVGELFF
TGTGCCAGCAGCGTAGGCAGGGGGCAGGTCGGGGAGCTGTTTTTT
>TRBV19|TRBD1|-|TRBJ2-2
CATHRDRNTGELFF
TGTGCCACACACCGGGACAGGAACACCGGGGAGCTGTTTTTT
>TRBV25-1|TRBD1|-|TRBJ2-7
CASSGLTGADEQYF
TGTGCCAGCAGTGGCTTGACAGGGGCCGACGAGCAGTACTTC
>TRBV30|-|-|TRBJ1-1
CAWKISGGTEAFF
TGTGCCTGGAAGATCTCCGGGGGCACTGAAGCTTTCTTT
>TRBV18|TRBD2|-|TRBJ2-1
CASSPQGLAAYNEQFF
TGTGCCAGCTCACCACAAGGACTAGCGGCCTACAATGAGCAGTTCTTC
>TRBV9|-|-|TRBJ1-2
CASSVAPGNYGYTF
TGTGCCAGCAGCGTAGCTCCGGGTAACTATGGCTACACCTTC
>TRBV7-9|TRBD1|-|TRBJ1-1
CASGMAGGNEAFF
TGTGCCAGCGGCATGGCAGGGGGGAATGAAGCTTTCTTT
>TRBV5-1|-|-|TRBJ2-1
CASSPVGGGQEQFF
TGCGCCAGCAGCCCCGTGGGCGGTGGACAGGAGCAGTTCTTC
>TRBV3-1/TRBV3-2|-|-|TRBJ1-3
CASSQGGGGNTIYF
TGTGCCAGCAGCCAAGGGGGAGGTGGAAACACCATATATTTT
>TRBV27|-|few|TRBJ1-5
CASSPLVRGNQPQHF
TGTGCCAGCAGTCCTCTGGTGCGTGGCAATCAGCCCCAGCATTTT
>TRBV15|-|-|TRBJ2-5
CATSREGGQETQYF
TGTGCCACCAGCAGGGAAGGGGGTCAAGAGACCCAGTACTTC
>TRBV15|-|once|TRBJ1-6
CATSRERISNSPLHF
TGTGCCACCAGCAGAGAGCGGATAAGTAATTCACCCCTCCACTTT
>TRBV27|-|-|TRBJ2-6
CASSTSSGANVLTF
TGTGCCAGCAGTACTAGCTCTGGGGCCAACGTCCTGACTTTC
>TRBV28|TRBD2|-|TRBJ2-1
CASSFLLAGGSNEQFF
TGTGCCAGCAGTTTCCTATTAGCGGGAGGCAGCAATGAGCAGTTCTTC
>TRBV5-6|-|-|TRBJ2-7
CASSLASGEQYF
TGTGCCAGCAGCTTGGCGTCGGGCGAGCAGTACTTC
>TRBV6-6|-|-|TRBJ2-1
CASSPDNFGEQFF
TGTGCCAGCAGCCCCGACAATTTTGGGGAGCAGTTCTTC
>TRBV5-4|-|-|TRBJ2-7
CASSLSADGGSYEQYF
TGTGCCAGCAGCTTGTCAGCGGACGGGGGATCCTACGAGCAGTACTTC
>TRBV7-2|TRBD1|-|TRBJ1-1
CASSEGQAFTEAFF
TGTGCCAGCAGCGAGGGACAGGCGTTCACTGAAGCTTTCTTT
>TRBV6-2/TRBV6-3|-|-|TRBJ2-2
CASSPPGLSTGELFF
TGTGCCAGCAGTCCCCCGGGACTTAGCACCGGGGAGCTGTTTTTT
>TRBV6-1|TRBD1|-|TRBJ1-2
CASRSTGGVGGYTF
TGTGCCAGCAGGAGCACAGGGGGCGTTGGTGGCTACACCTTC
>TRBV18|TRBD1|-|TRBJ1-1
CASSRDRGFPGDTEAFF
TGTGCCAGCTCACGGGACAGGGGGTTTCCAGGGGACACTGAAGCTTTCTTT
>TRBV10-3|TRBD1|once|TRBJ1-6
CAITSEGQLNSPLHF
TGTGCCATCACCAGTGAGGGACAGCTGAATTCACCCCTCCACTTT
>TRBV6-6|-|-|TRBJ1-6
CATSPASEYNSPLHF
TGTGCCACCAGCCCCGCCAGCGAATATAATTCACCCCTCCACTTT
>TRBV7-8|-|-|TRBJ1-5
CASSLDGPLSNQPQHF
TGTGCCAGCAGCTTAGATGGGCCACTTAGCAATCAGCCCCAGCATTTT
>TRBV7-8|TRBD1|-|TRBJ2-7
CASSRRSGTGLYEQYF
TGTGCCAGCAGTCGACGTTCCGGGACAGGGCTTTACGAGCAGTACTTC
>TRBV29-1|TRBD2|once|TRBJ2-7
CSVQRGPYEQYF
TGCAGCGTCCAGCGGGGTCCCTACGAGCAGTACTTC
>TRBV6-4|-|-|TRBJ1-2
CASSDPIMRGYTF
TGTGCCAGCAGCGACCCGATTATGCGGGGCTACACCTTC
>TRBV12-3/TRBV12-4|-|-|TRBJ1-2
CASSRGGRGYTF
TGTGCCAGCAGTAGGGGGGGCAGAGGCTACACCTTC
>TRBV18|-|-|TRBJ1-1
CASSPGQGWTEAFF
TGTGCCAGCTCACCTGGACAAGGTTGGACTGAAGCTTTCTTT
>TRBV11-3|TRBD1|-|TRBJ1-1
CASSVTGGTEAFF
TGTGCCAGCAGCGTCACAGGGGGCACTGAAGCTTTCTTT
>TRBV7-9|TRBD1|-|TRBJ1-1
CASSYLTGRAFF
TGTGCCAGCAGCTACCTGACAGGGCGTGCTTTCTTT
>TRBV7-9|-|few|TRBJ1-2
CASSPGLGGYTF
TGTGCCAGCAGCCCCGGGTTAGGTGGCTACACCTTC
>TRBV27|TRBD1|once|TRBJ1-6
CASSFPDRGRSPLHF
TGTGCCAGCAGTTTCCCGGACAGGGGTAGATCACCCCTCCACTTT
>TRBV19|TRBD1|-|TRBJ1-2
CASRGQQVGYGYTF
TGTGCCAGTAGGGGACAGCAAGTTGGCTATGGCTACACCTTC
>TRBV24-1|-|-|TRBJ1-5
CATSDLGGPQHF
TGTGCCACCAGTGATTTGGGAGGGCCCCAGCATTTT
>TRBV5-1|TRBD1|-|TRBJ2-3
CASSLDTGGLGTDTQYF
TGCGCCAGCAGCTTGGACACAGGGGGTTTAGGCACAGATACGCAGTATTTT
>TRBV7-2|TRBD1|-|TRBJ1-5
CASSGTGNFAQPQHF
TGTGCCAGCAGCGGGACAGGGAATTTTGCTCAGCCCCAGCATTTT
>TRBV27|TRBD2|few|TRBJ2-1
CASSLSSGAYNEQFF
TGTGCCAGCAGTTTATCTAGCGGGGCGTACAATGAGCAGTTCTTC
>TRBV25-1|TRBD1|few|TRBJ1-1
CASTFGTVRTEAFF
TGTGCCAGCACCTTCGGGACAGTCAGGACTGAAGCTTTCTTT
>TRBV9|-|-|TRBJ1-3
CASSSYFSGTAGNTIYF
TGTGCCAGCAGCTCGTACTTTTCGGGGACTGCTGGAAACACCATATATTTT
>TRBV5-1|TRBD1|-|TRBJ1-4
CASSLEGASEKLFF
TGCGCCAGCAGCTTGGAGGGGGCCTCTGAAAAACTGTTTTTT
>TRBV5-1|TRBD1|-|TRBJ1-4
CASSLGAGDRGEKLFF
TGCGCCAGCAGCTTGGGGGCCGGCGACAGGGGGGAAAAACTGTTTTTT
>TRBV5-4|-|once|TRBJ2-5
CASSPRGVQETQYF
TGTGCCAGCAGCCCACGGGGTGTCCAAGAGACCCAGTACTTC